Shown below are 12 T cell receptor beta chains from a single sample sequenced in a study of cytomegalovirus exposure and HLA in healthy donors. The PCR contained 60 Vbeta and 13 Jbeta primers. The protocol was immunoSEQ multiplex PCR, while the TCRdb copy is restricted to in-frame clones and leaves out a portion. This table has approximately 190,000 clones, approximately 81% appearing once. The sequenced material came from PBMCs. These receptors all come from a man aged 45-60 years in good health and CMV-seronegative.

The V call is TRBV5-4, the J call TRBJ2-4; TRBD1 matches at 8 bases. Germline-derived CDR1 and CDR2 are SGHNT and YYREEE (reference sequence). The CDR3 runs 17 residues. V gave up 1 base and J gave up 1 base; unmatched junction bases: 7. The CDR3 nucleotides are TGTGCCAGCAGCTTGATGAGGAGGGACAGGGCCAAAAACATTCAGTACTTC. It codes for CASSLMRRDRAKNIQYF. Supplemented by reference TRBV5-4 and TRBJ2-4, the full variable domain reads ETGVTQSPTHLIKTRGQQVTLRCSSQSGHNTVSWYQQALGQGPQFIFQYYREEENGRGNFPPRFSGLQFPNYSSELNVNALELDDSALYLCASSLMRRDRAKNIQYFGAGTRLSVL.

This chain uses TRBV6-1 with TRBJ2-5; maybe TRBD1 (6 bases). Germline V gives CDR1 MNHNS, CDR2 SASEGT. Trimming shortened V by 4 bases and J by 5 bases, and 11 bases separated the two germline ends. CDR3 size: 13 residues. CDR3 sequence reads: CASSVKQGETQYF. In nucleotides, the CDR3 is TGTGCCAGCAGTGTAAAACAGGGCGAGACCCAGTACTTC.

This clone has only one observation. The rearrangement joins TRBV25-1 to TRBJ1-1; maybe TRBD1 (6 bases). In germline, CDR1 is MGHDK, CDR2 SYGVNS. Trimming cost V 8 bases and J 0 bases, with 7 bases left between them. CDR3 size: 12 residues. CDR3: CASGQLNTEAFF. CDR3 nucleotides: TGTGCCAGCGGACAGTTGAACACTGAAGCTTTCTTT.

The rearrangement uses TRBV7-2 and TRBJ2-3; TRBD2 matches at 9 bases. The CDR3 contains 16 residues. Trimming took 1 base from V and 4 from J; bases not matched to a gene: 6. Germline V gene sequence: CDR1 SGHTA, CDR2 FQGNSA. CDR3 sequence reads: CASSLVAGGVADTQYF. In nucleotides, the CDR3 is TGTGCCAGCAGCTTAGTGGCGGGGGGGGTCGCAGATACGCAGTATTTT.

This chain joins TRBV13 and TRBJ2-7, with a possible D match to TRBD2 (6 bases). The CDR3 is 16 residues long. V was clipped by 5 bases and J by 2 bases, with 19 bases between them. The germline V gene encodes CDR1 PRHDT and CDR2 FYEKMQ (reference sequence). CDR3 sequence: CASSPGRAGRPYEQYF. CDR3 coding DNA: TGTGCCAGCAGCCCCGGCAGGGCGGGGAGACCCTACGAGCAGTACTTC. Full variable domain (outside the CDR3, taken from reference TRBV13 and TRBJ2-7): AAGVIQSPRHLIKEKRETATLKCYPIPRHDTVYWYQQGPGQDPQFLISFYEKMQSDKGSIPDRFSAQQFSDYHSELNMSSLELGDSALYFCASSPGRAGRPYEQYFGPGTRLTVT.

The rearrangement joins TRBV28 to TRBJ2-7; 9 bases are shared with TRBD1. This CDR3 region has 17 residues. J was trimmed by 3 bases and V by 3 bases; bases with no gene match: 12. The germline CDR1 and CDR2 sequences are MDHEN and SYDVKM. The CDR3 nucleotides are TGTGCCAGCAGTTTGGGAATACAGGGGGCGCGTAGCTACGAGCAGTACTTC. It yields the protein CASSLGIQGARSYEQYF.

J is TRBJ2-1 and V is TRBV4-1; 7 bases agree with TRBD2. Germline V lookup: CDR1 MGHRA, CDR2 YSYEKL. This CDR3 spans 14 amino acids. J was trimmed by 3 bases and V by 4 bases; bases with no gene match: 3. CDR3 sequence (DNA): TGCGCCAGCAGCCCGGGACTAAACTACAATGAGCAGTTCTTC. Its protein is CASSPGLNYNEQFF.

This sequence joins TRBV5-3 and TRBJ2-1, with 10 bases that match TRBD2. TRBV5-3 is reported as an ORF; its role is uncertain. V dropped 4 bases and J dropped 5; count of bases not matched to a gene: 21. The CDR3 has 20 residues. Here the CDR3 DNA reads TGTGCCAGAAGCCCTACCGGAGGAGCGGGGGGGCCTTACGGAAACAATGAGCAGTTCTTC. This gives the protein CARSPTGGAGGPYGNNEQFF.

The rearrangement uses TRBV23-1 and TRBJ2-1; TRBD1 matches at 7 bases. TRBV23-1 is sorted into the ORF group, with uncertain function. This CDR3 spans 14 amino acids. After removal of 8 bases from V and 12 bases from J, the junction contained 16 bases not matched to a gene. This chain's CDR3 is CASDRDSPTWGQFF. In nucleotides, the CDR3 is TGCGCCAGCGACCGGGACAGTCCCACCTGGGGGCAGTTCTTC.

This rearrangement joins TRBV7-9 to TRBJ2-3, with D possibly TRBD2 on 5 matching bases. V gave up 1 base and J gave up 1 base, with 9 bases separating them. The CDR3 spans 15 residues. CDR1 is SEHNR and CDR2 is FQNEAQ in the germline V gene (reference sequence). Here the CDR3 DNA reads TGTGCCAGCAGCTTAGTGGGGAGAGGCACAGATACGCAGTATTTT. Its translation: CASSLVGRGTDTQYF. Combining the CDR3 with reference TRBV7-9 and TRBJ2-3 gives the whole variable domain DTGVSQNPRHKITKRGQNVTFRCDPISEHNRLYWYRQTLGQGPEFLTYFQNEAQLEKSRLLSDRFSAERPKGSFSTLEIQRTEQGDSAMYLCASSLVGRGTDTQYFGPGTRLTVL.

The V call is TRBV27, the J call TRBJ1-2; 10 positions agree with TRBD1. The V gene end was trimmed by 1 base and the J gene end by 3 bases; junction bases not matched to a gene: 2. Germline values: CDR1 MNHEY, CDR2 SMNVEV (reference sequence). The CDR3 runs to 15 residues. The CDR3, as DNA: TGTGCCAGCAGTTTATTAGGGACAGGGGACTATGGCTACACCTTC. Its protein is CASSLLGTGDYGYTF.

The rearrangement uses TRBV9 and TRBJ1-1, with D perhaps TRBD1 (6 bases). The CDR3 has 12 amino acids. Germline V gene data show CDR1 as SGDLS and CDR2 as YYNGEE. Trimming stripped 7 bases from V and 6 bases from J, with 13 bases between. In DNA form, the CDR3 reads TGTGCCAGCGGCCTCACAGGGTCTGAAGCTTTCTTT. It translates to CASGLTGSEAFF.